The 3 T cell receptor beta chains given below trace back to one sample, sequenced in a study of Graves' ophthalmopathy and Graves' hyperthyroidism. The authors amplified TCR beta CDR3 regions from RNA transcripts. An initial RT-PCR round employing HTBI primers preceded a second-round multiplex PCR. TCRdb reprocessed the multiplex PCR reads via MiXCR and lists one record per CDR3 protein. The sample gives 580,000 or so distinct CDR3 sequences, just under 40% of which show up once; 3.5% to 5% is in the top ten. The specimen sequenced was peripheral blood or thyroid tissue (not recorded which). The receptors originated from an adult man with Graves' hyperthyroidism.

Points on this clonotype: Since a much larger clone is just one base distant, this may be a read error. The chain joins TRBV2 to TRBJ2-3; a possible D gene is TRBD2 (6 bases). Germline V gene lookup returns CDR1 SNHLY and CDR2 FYNNEI. This CDR3 is 13 amino acids long. Written as DNA, the CDR3 is TGTGCCAGCACCGGGAGAGGCACCGATACGCAGTATTTT. It translates to CASTGRGTDTQYF.

The rearrangement joins TRBV7-3 to TRBJ1-3, with D unclear. The V gene's germline CDR1 is SGHTA and CDR2 FQGTGA. This CDR3 comprises 19 residues. V lost 5 bases and J 1 base, leaving 24 bases between the germline ends. CDR3 in amino acids: CASSPRIGVLVRSGNTIYF. In DNA form, the CDR3 reads TGTGCCAGCAGCCCCCGGATAGGCGTACTCGTAAGATCTGGAAACACCATATATTTT.

Ten or more counts support this clonotype. CDR3 amino acids: CASRDRADGYTF. In DNA, the CDR3 is TGTGCCAGCAGGGACAGGGCAGATGGCTACACCTTC. This rearrangement joins TRBV9 to TRBJ1-2; TRBD1 agrees at 8 bases. CDR3 length equals 12 residues. With 5 bases clipped from V and 6 bases from J, the junction kept 3 bases outside the gene matches. Germline V gives CDR1 SGDLS, CDR2 YYNGEE.